A selection of T cell receptor beta chains follows, all from one sample in a study of graft-versus-host responses after intestinal transplantation. The assay was immunoSEQ multiplex PCR, and TCRdb's table has in-frame clones only and misses some. Among about 130,000 clones listed, 80% to 95% were seen once. These receptors have no known antigen. Sequenced here: unstimulated CD4+ T cells sorted from spleen or lymph node cells, sampled before intestinal transplant. The receptors shown here come from a human donor who received an intestinal transplant. Both conserved end residues are part of each CDR3. Fields, in order: V gene, J gene, CDR3 protein.

V gene: TRBV30
J gene: TRBJ2-3
CDR3 protein: CAWSRDRLEGTQYF

V gene: TRBV14
J gene: TRBJ2-5
CDR3 protein: CASSRTGTGRGETQYF

V gene: TRBV6-1
J gene: TRBJ2-7
CDR3 protein: CASRAPGAPYEQYF

V gene: TRBV18
J gene: TRBJ1-2
CDR3 protein: CASSPGGGNYGYTF

V gene: TRBV4-3
J gene: TRBJ2-2
CDR3 protein: CASSPALTSGGLSGELFF

V gene: TRBV4-1
J gene: TRBJ1-5
CDR3 protein: CASSQEGTGLNQPQHF

V gene: TRBV28
J gene: TRBJ1-2
CDR3 protein: CASSLTGRSGGYTF

V gene: TRBV9
J gene: TRBJ2-2
CDR3 protein: CASSVQPSGGNTGELFF

V gene: TRBV19
J gene: TRBJ2-1
CDR3 protein: CASNDRGLTSSYNEQFF

V gene: TRBV5-1
J gene: TRBJ1-2
CDR3 protein: CASSSSTGTGILYGYTF

V gene: TRBV10-1
J gene: TRBJ2-1
CDR3 protein: CATGTSANNEQFF

V gene: TRBV9
J gene: TRBJ2-1
CDR3 protein: CASSPGLAGAFYNEQFF

V gene: TRBV27
J gene: TRBJ2-7
CDR3 protein: CASSLTSGLYEQYF

V gene: TRBV10-2
J gene: TRBJ1-3
CDR3 protein: CASSELGNTIYF

V gene: TRBV29-1
J gene: TRBJ2-7
CDR3 protein: CSAGTPSSYEQYF

V gene: TRBV28
J gene: TRBJ2-7
CDR3 protein: CASSLRGTSSYEQYF

V gene: TRBV19
J gene: TRBJ2-1
CDR3 protein: CASSIMAVGGGVNEQFF

V gene: TRBV18
J gene: TRBJ2-5
CDR3 protein: CASSPPTRRGTQYF

V gene: TRBV5-1
J gene: TRBJ2-5
CDR3 protein: CASSRGSGRGETQYF

V gene: TRBV5-6
J gene: TRBJ1-5
CDR3 protein: CASSLGQGDQPQHF

V gene: TRBV9
J gene: TRBJ2-6
CDR3 protein: CASSVSPGGGGANVLTF